The clone carrying this TCR beta chain has only a few counts. A clone one base away is much larger, so this may be a read error. Regions amplified from RNA transcripts were the TCR beta CDR3 regions. With the HTBI primer set, the TCR CDR3 went through a first round of RT-PCR. TCRdb passed the multiplex PCR reads through MiXCR, listing each CDR3 protein once. The profile shows a few hundred thousand distinct CDR3 sequences, roughly 14% of them singletons. Trimming cost V 6 bases and J 8 bases; bases outside gene matches: 9. This CDR3 comprises 13 residues. The sample comes from a study of T cells in Graves' hyperthyroidism and ophthalmopathy.

The sample consisted of blood. The chain links TRBV12-3 or TRBV12-4 to TRBJ1-2, with 7 bases that match TRBD1. The source is a woman in her late teens or twenties with Graves' hyperthyroidism that later progressed to Graves' ophthalmopathy. The CDR3 nucleotides read TGTGCCAGCAGGAAACCCGACAGGGAAGGCTACACCTTC. It codes for CASRKPDREGYTF.